This TCR beta chain was recorded in a study of T cell responses to AZD1222 COVID-19 vaccine. The table came from immunoSEQ multiplex PCR; TCRdb's copy has only in-frame clones and leaves some out. The data hold approximately 270,000 clones, with almost 95% observed a single time. The CDR3 has 15 amino acids. The V gene end was trimmed by 3 bases and the J gene end by 6 bases; junction bases not matched to a gene: 9. Germline V gene sequence: CDR1 SGHNT, CDR2 YYREEE (reference sequence). The sequence was collected from an adult who received the AZD1222 COVID-19 vaccine. The chain couples TRBV5-4 to TRBJ2-7; 10 nucleotides line up with TRBD2. The material sequenced was peripheral blood, taken 28 days after the second AZD1222 dose. DNA of the CDR3: TGTGCCAGCAGCTCCCCAGCGGGAGGGCCGAGCGAGCAGTACTTC. Its translation: CASSSPAGGPSEQYF. Together with reference TRBV5-4 and TRBJ2-7, the CDR3 gives the full variable domain: ETGVTQSPTHLIKTRGQQVTLRCSSQSGHNTVSWYQQALGQGPQFIFQYYREEENGRGNFPPRFSGLQFPNYSSELNVNALELDDSALYLCASSSPAGGPSEQYFGPGTRLTVT.